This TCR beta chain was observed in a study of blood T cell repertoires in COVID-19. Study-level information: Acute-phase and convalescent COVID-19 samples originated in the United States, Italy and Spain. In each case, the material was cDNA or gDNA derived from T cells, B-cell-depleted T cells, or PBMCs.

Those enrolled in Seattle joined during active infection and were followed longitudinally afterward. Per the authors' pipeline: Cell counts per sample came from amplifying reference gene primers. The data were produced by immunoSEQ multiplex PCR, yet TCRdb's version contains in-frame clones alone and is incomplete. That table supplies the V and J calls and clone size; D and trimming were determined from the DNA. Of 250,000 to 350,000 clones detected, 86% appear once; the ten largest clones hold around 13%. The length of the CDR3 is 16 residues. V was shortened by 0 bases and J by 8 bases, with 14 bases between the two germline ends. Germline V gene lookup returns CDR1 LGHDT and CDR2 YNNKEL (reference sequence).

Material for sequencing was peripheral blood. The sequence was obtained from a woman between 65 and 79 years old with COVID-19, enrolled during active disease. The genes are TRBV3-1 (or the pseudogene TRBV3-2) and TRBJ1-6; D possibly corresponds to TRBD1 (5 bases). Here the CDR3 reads CASSQDLKGLDSPLHF. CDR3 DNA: TGTGCCAGCAGCCAAGATTTGAAGGGGTTGGATTCACCCCTCCACTTT.